Listed below are T cell receptor beta chains from one sample, sequenced in a study of T cells in pancreatic ductal adenocarcinoma. The data were produced by immunoSEQ multiplex PCR, yet TCRdb's version contains in-frame clones alone and is incomplete. The data contain over 90,000 clones, nearly 95% of them singletons. The material sequenced was PBMCs. The receptors stem from a human donor with pancreatic ductal adenocarcinoma. The CDR3 runs from the conserved cysteine through the conserved F or W. A D gene is named only where the DNA matches it firmly.

J gene	V gene	D gene	CDR3 protein
TRBJ1-3	TRBV7-2	-	CASSFYTSGNTIYF
TRBJ1-2	TRBV7-9	-	CASSSDYGYTF
TRBJ2-7	TRBV4-3	-	CASSQALASPYEQYF
TRBJ2-1	TRBV11-2	-	CASSTAGINEQFF
TRBJ2-5	TRBV7-3	-	CASSLAGPQETQYF
TRBJ2-3	TRBV9	-	CASSVSGDTTDTQYF
TRBJ2-7	TRBV11-2	TRBD1	CASSSDRGYEQYF
TRBJ2-1	TRBV6-4	-	CASSEVRGYEQFF
TRBJ2-7	TRBV4-3	TRBD2	CASSHLRDYLSEQYF
TRBJ1-2	TRBV19	TRBD1	CASSLYGTVIGSDGYTF
TRBJ2-3	TRBV7-9	TRBD1	CASSWDSILDTQYF
TRBJ2-7	TRBV29-1	TRBD1	CSADSRTGGTYEQYF
TRBJ2-7	TRBV5-1	TRBD2	CASSISGSYPYEQYF
TRBJ1-4	TRBV7-9	-	CASSLSNEKLFF
TRBJ2-5	TRBV28	-	CASSPPRGGQETQYF
TRBJ2-7	TRBV5-1	TRBD2	CASMLAGGSYEQYF
TRBJ1-1	TRBV2	-	CASSAVGQGNTEAFF
TRBJ2-3	TRBV27	TRBD2	CASSATSGVRLSTDTQYF
TRBJ2-7	TRBV7-8	-	CASSLRVNSYEQYF
TRBJ2-7	TRBV7-2	TRBD2	CASTQTSGVGEQYF
TRBJ2-5	TRBV5-8	TRBD1	CASSSTSGGALQETQYF
TRBJ1-1	TRBV7-9	TRBD1	CASRPYDRENTEAFF
TRBJ2-1	TRBV11-3	-	CASSLGIGGLNEQFF
TRBJ2-7	TRBV19	-	CASSPRQAYEQYF
TRBJ2-5	TRBV7-5	-	CVRSFHPQRGLAGVVQETQYF
TRBJ2-7	TRBV7-8	-	CASSLGRLSYEQYF
TRBJ2-2	TRBV10-3	TRBD2	CASSGRGDTGELFF
TRBJ1-4	TRBV29-1	-	CSVEYSGDKLFF
TRBJ1-5	TRBV5-6	TRBD1	CASSLGTGGWSNQPQHF
TRBJ1-3	TRBV15	-	CATSRGGSSGNTIYF
TRBJ2-1	TRBV27	TRBD2	CASSFLGTSGYNEQFF
TRBJ2-7	TRBV6-1	TRBD2	CASSRLAGGTYEQYF
TRBJ2-1	TRBV2	TRBD2	CASGRALIRAGSSYNEQFF